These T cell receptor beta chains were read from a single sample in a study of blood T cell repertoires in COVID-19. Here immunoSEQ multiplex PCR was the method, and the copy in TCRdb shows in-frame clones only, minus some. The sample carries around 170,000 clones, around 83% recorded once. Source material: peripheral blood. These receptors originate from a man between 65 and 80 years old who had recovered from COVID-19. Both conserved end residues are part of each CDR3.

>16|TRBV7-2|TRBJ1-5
CASSLNDRALGQPQHF
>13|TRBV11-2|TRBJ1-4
CASSLLGGEKLFF
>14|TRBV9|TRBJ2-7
CASSVGTGAYEQYF
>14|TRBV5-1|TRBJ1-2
CASRQGQTNYGYTF
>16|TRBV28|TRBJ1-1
CASSSPTGAMKTEAFF
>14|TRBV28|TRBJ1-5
CASSLSSGGQPQHF
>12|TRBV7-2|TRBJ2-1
CASSLITSGRIF
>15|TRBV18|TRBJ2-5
CASSPPTTSSETQYF
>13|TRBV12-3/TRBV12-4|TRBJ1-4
CASTRQDGEKLFF
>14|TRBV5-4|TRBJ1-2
CASSPPPGIYGYTF
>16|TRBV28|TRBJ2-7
CASSGLGGRYSYEQYF
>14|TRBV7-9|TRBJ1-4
CASSPTGTNEKLFF
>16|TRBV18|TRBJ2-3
CASSRELGISTDTQYF
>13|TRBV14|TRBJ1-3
CASSRYSGNTIYF
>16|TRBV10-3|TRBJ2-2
CAISDSKAGGPGELFF
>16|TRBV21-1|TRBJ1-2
CASSNPDGKANYGYTF
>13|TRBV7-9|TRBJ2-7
CASRDSGSHEQYF
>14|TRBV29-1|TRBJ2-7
CSVGIAGGPHEQYF